This TCR beta chain stems from a study of blood T cell repertoires in COVID-19. TCRdb's copy holds only in-frame clones and misses some; the assay was immunoSEQ multiplex PCR. In the table there are 360,000 or so clones, 89% of which are singletons. This receptor was obtained from a woman in her sixties with COVID-19, enrolled during active disease. Sequences were obtained from peripheral blood.

This CDR3 reads CASSQDRGGRGSVAKNIQYF. DNA for the CDR3: TGCGCCAGCAGCCAAGATCGGGGAGGGAGAGGGAGCGTAGCCAAAAACATTCAGTACTTC. The V call is TRBV4-1, the J call TRBJ2-4, with 7 bases that match TRBD2. From germline, CDR1 is MGHRA and CDR2 YSYEKL. V dropped 0 bases and J dropped 0; count of bases not matched to a gene: 14. This CDR3 spans 20 amino acids.